This T cell receptor beta chain was sequenced in a study of radiotherapy plus CTLA-4 blockade in lung cancer. Study at large: Objective responses emerged in around 18% of patients, and 25% to 40% attained disease control.

Participants had chemo-refractory metastatic non-small-cell lung cancer and were treated with focal radiation plus ipilimumab CTLA-4 blockade. The study, taken as a whole, reports: An expansion of tumor-derived TCR clones occurred in blood after radiotherapy plus ipilimumab.

Profiling relied on immunoSEQ multiplex PCR, and the TCRdb table lists in-frame clones only, not all of them. The data show approximately 99,000 clones, about 90% seen once. Note on this clone: What it binds is unknown. Other DNA sequences in the sample encode the same CDR3.

Germline V gives CDR1 SGDLS, CDR2 YYNGEE. CDR3 length equals 13 residues. V lost 5 bases and J lost 2, with 9 bases in between. The sequence was obtained from a human donor with non-small cell lung cancer that progressed on radiotherapy plus ipilimumab. The sequenced sample was peripheral blood, obtained from a patient treated with radiotherapy plus ipilimumab. The chain employs TRBV9 and TRBJ2-3; the D is unclear. The CDR3 protein is CASSAEVTDTQYF. The DNA for the CDR3 is TGTGCCAGCAGTGCAGAGGTCACAGATACGCAGTATTTT.